The clone carrying this T cell receptor beta chain was seen a handful of times. Together with thyroid ultrasound, orbital computed tomography, serum thyroxine and TRAb, clinical symptoms were used for diagnoses. Amplified TCR beta CDR3 regions derived from RNA transcripts. Carried out on the TCR CDR3, a first-round RT-PCR used the HTBI primer set. TCRdb called the multiplex PCR reads again in MiXCR, with one record for every CDR3 protein. The sample lists fewer than 650,000 distinct CDR3 sequences, 13% to 15% occurring once. The CDR3 consists of 16 residues. The germline V gene encodes CDR1 LGHDT and CDR2 YNNKEL (reference sequence). The V gene end was trimmed by 5 bases and the J gene end by 0 bases; junction bases not matched to a gene: 4. This sample stems from a study of T cells in Graves' hyperthyroidism and ophthalmopathy. Study information: Specimen type is peripheral blood, collected at initial diagnosis prior to any treatment.

Sequenced material: blood. The rearrangement uses TRBV3-1 and TRBJ2-2, with TRBD2 matching 9 bases. The sequence came from a woman aged 40 to 50 with Graves' hyperthyroidism. CDR3 nucleotide sequence: TGTGCCAGCAGCACTACTAGCGGGTCGAACACCGGGGAGCTGTTTTTT. Translation gives CASSTTSGSNTGELFF. Full variable domain (missing parts from reference TRBV3-1 and TRBJ2-2): DTAVSQTPKYLVTQMGNDKSIKCEQNLGHDTMYWYKQDSKKFLKIMFSYNNKELIINETVPNRFSPKSPDKAHLNLHINSLELGDSAVYFCASSTTSGSNTGELFFGEGSRLTVL.